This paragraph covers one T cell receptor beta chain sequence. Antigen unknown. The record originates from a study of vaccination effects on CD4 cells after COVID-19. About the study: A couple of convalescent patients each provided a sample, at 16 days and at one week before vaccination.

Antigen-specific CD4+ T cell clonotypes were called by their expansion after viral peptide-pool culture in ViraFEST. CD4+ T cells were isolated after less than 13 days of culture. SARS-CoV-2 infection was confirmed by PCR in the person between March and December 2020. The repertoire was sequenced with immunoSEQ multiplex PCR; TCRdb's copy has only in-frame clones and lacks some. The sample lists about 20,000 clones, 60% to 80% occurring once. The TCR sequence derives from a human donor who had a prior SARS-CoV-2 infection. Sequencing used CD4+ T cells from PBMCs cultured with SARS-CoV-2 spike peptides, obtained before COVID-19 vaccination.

The DNA of the CDR3 is TGTGCCAGCAGCCAAAACCGAGCCAACACCGGGGAGCTGTTTTTT. Protein: CASSQNRANTGELFF. The rearrangement uses TRBV7-6 and TRBJ2-2; D is undetermined. Germline V gene lookup returns CDR1 SGHVS and CDR2 FNYEAQ. V was clipped by 5 bases and J by 2 bases, with 12 bases between them. The CDR3 extends over 15 amino acids.